The sequence of this TCR beta chain was determined in a study of control samples from healthy donors and cancer patients. Repertoires were generated with immunoSEQ multiplex PCR, while TCRdb's copy carries only in-frame clones and drops some. The sample consists of about 170,000 clones, just over 90% of them appearing once. Germline CDR1 reads SGHNT; CDR2 reads YYREEE (reference sequence). The CDR3 has 16 residues. V gave up 2 bases and J gave up 1 base, with 13 bases separating them. V and J are TRBV5-4 and TRBJ1-3; D gene unclear. Sequenced: blood. This clonotype was obtained from a woman aged 55-70 years in good health. CDR3 loop: CASSFPGSRSGNTIYF. Here the CDR3 DNA reads TGTGCCAGCAGCTTTCCAGGATCTAGATCTGGAAACACCATATATTTT.